These 3 T cell receptor beta chains share one sample of origin, sequenced in a study of blood T cells in healthy people across ages. The use of a sample-barcoded 5' primer and a J-beta primer mix characterized a second PCR of roughly 7 to 12 cycles. TCRdb reanalysed the 5' RACE reads using MiXCR and keeps one entry per CDR3 protein. The repertoire includes hundreds of thousands of distinct CDR3 sequences, roughly 50% of them detected once, and about a third sits in the top ten. The sequenced sample consisted of blood. The receptors were gathered from a woman between 55 and 75 years old in good health.

This clonotype was observed a handful of times. The chain links TRBV7-3 to TRBJ2-7, with D tentatively TRBD1 or TRBD2 (5 bases each). The CDR3 loop spans 15 amino acids. Germline-derived CDR1 and CDR2 are SGHTA and FQGTGA. V lost 5 bases, J lost 2 bases, and 16 bases lay in between. This CDR3 reads CASSQSEGSTYEQYF. DNA for the CDR3: TGTGCCAGCAGCCAAAGCGAGGGGTCTACCTACGAGCAGTACTTC.

This clonotype was picked up a small number of times. The chain joins TRBV12-3 or TRBV12-4 to TRBJ2-2; 10 bases align to TRBD1. CDR3 length: 15 amino acids. Trimming took 5 bases from V and 5 from J; bases not matched to a gene: 5. The CDR3 nucleotides read TGTGCCAGCAGTCCCCGGGACAGGGGTACCGGGGAGCTGTTTTTT. It translates to CASSPRDRGTGELFF.

In this sample, this clonotype turned up a few times. The chain joins TRBV3-1 to TRBJ2-5; 11 positions agree with TRBD2. The length of the CDR3 is 15 residues. Germline values: CDR1 LGHDT, CDR2 YNNKEL (reference sequence). The J segment lost 2 bases and the V segment lost 4 bases, leaving 3 bases of the junction unmatched. CDR3 sequence (DNA): TGTGCCAGCAGCCTACTAGCGGGGGCGCAAGAGACCCAGTACTTC. Amino acid sequence: CASSLLAGAQETQYF.